The 22 T cell receptor beta chains below all came from one sample that was sequenced in a study of OX40 agonist ivuxolimab in advanced cancers. The protocol was immunoSEQ multiplex PCR, while the TCRdb copy is restricted to in-frame clones and leaves out a portion. The table records 130,000 or so clones, 85% to 95% of them present only once. The specimen comprised CD4+ or CD8+ T cells sorted from blood, sampled in a trial of the OX40 agonist ivuxolimab. These TCRs come from an adult with an advanced solid tumor such as melanoma, head and neck, liver or kidney cancer.

This clone was seen only once. The chain uses TRBV2 and TRBJ1-4; maybe TRBD1 (5 bases). Germline CDR1 SNHLY, CDR2 FYNNEI. The CDR3 contains 15 residues. V was cut by 3 bases and J by 7 bases, with 15 bases left in between. The CDR3 sequence: CASSDTGGTFEKLFF. As DNA, the CDR3 is TGTGCCAGCAGTGATACAGGTGGTACTTTTGAAAAACTGTTTTTT.

This sequence joins TRBV7-9 and TRBJ1-5, with D perhaps TRBD1 (5 bases). The CDR3 spans 13 residues. V was clipped by 5 bases and J by 7 bases, with 12 bases between them. Germline assignment: CDR1 SEHNR and CDR2 FQNEAQ (reference sequence). The CDR3 sequence is CASSIHDSQPQHF. The CDR3 nucleotides are TGTGCCAGCAGCATCCACGACAGCCAGCCCCAGCATTTT.

J is TRBJ2-3 and V is TRBV7-6; no clear D gene. From germline, CDR1 is SGHVS and CDR2 FNYEAQ. The CDR3 sequence is 12 residues long. Trimming cost V 5 bases and J 1 base, with 4 bases left between them. The CDR3 DNA reads TGTGCCAGCAGCCAGGGCACAGATACGCAGTATTTT. Its protein is CASSQGTDTQYF.

In nucleotides, the CDR3 is TGCGCCAGCAGCTTGGGACTAGCGGGGGTCACAGATACGCAGTATTTT. Translating it yields CASSLGLAGVTDTQYF. The chain employs TRBV5-1 and TRBJ2-3; TRBD2 matches 12 bases. This CDR3 is built from 16 residues. V lost 0 bases and J lost 2; bases outside the gene matches: 1. The V gene's germline CDR1 is SGHRS and CDR2 YFSETQ.

The rearrangement uses TRBV27 and TRBJ1-5; D is ambiguous. The CDR3 totals 15 residues. The germline CDR1 and CDR2 sequences are MNHEY and SMNVEV (reference sequence). Deletions cut 6 bases from V and 1 base from J, with 13 bases between. CDR3 in amino acids: CASSPWGASNQPQHF. Here the CDR3 DNA reads TGTGCCAGCAGCCCCTGGGGAGCCAGCAATCAGCCCCAGCATTTT.

The chain recombines TRBV5-8 with TRBJ1-1; 10 positions agree with TRBD1. The CDR3 has 15 amino acids. The germline V gene has CDR1 SGHTS and CDR2 YDEGEE. The junction had 10 bases not matched to a gene; V was cut back by 7 bases and J by 4 bases. CDR3 bases: TGTGCCAGCCTTAGGACAGGGGGTGCGAGCACTGAAGCTTTCTTT. Residues: CASLRTGGASTEAFF.

The V and J genes are TRBV18 and TRBJ1-4; tentative D call: TRBD1 (6 bases). V was shortened by 3 bases and J by 0 bases, with 11 bases between the two germline ends. The CDR3 sequence is 16 residues long. The V gene's germline CDR1 is KGHSH and CDR2 LQKENI. The CDR3 spells CASSPVTGTTNEKLFF. The CDR3 DNA follows: TGTGCCAGCTCACCCGTCACAGGGACAACTAATGAAAAACTGTTTTTT. Filled out from reference TRBV18 and TRBJ1-4, the complete variable domain reads NAGVMQNPRHLVRRRGQEARLRCSPMKGHSHVYWYRQLPEEGLKFMVYLQKENIIDESGMPKERFSAEFPKEGPSILRIQQVVRGDSAAYFCASSPVTGTTNEKLFFGSGTQLSVL.

J is TRBJ2-7 and V is TRBV6-5, with 12 nucleotides matching TRBD1. The V and J ends lost 4 bases and 7 bases, in that order; junction bases with no gene match: 5. CDR1 is MNHEY and CDR2 is SVGAGI in the germline V gene. The CDR3 sequence is 14 residues long. CDR3 amino acids: CASSWDRGRLEQYF. The CDR3 DNA reads TGTGCCAGCAGTTGGGACAGGGGGCGATTGGAGCAGTACTTC.

This chain uses TRBV29-1 with TRBJ1-4; the D is unclear. Deletions cut 7 bases from V and 8 bases from J, with 14 bases between. Germline CDR1 reads SQVTM; CDR2 reads ANQGSEA. This CDR3 comprises 12 residues. The CDR3 here is CSARVIGEKLFF. CDR3 DNA sequence: TGCAGCGCCCGGGTCATCGGGGAAAAACTGTTTTTT.

This sequence joins TRBV28 and TRBJ1-6; D is unresolved. V was pared by 7 bases and J by 5 bases, with 18 bases between. The CDR3 totals 16 residues. CDR1 and CDR2 (germline): MDHEN, SYDVKM. CDR3 in amino acids: CASTPGHQYDNSPLHF. CDR3 coding DNA: TGTGCCAGCACTCCGGGCCATCAATACGATAATTCACCCCTCCACTTT.

Concerning this clone itself: The same CDR3 can be traced to other DNA sequences in this sample. This chain links TRBV30 with TRBJ1-2; 11 bases are shared with TRBD1. The V and J ends lost 3 bases and 8 bases, in that order; junction bases with no gene match: 5. CDR1 GTSNPN and CDR2 SVGIG come from the germline V gene (reference sequence). The CDR3 is 13 residues long. In DNA, the CDR3 is TGTGCCTGGAGGTGGGGGACAGGGGGGGGCTACACCTTC. This codes for CAWRWGTGGGYTF.

This clone appeared once. The chain carries TRBV7-2 and TRBJ1-1, with 9 bases identical to TRBD1. The CDR3 sequence is 14 residues long. CDR1 and CDR2 (germline): SGHTA, FQGNSA. V was clipped by 5 bases and J by 1 base; unmatched bases: 2. For the CDR3, the DNA is TGTGCCAGCAGCGTGACAGGGGGGAACACTGAAGCTTTCTTT. Translation: CASSVTGGNTEAFF.

The chain couples TRBV6-6 to TRBJ2-7; weak D call: TRBD1 (5 bases). Trimming shortened V by 5 bases and J by 0 bases, and 11 bases separated the two germline ends. The CDR3 is 14 amino acids. Germline CDR1 MNHNY, CDR2 SVGAGI (reference sequence). The CDR3 is CASSPGLTSYEQYF. The CDR3 bases are TGTGCCAGCAGTCCAGGGTTGACCTCCTACGAGCAGTACTTC.

The chain is built from TRBV18 and TRBJ1-2, with 10 bases matching TRBD1. Trimming at V came to 3 bases and at J to 8 bases, leaving 12 bases not matched to a gene. The CDR3 is made up of 16 amino acids. CDR1 and CDR2 from the germline V gene are KGHSH and LQKENI. The chain's CDR3 is CASSPTGTGAFMGYTF. As DNA, the CDR3 is TGTGCCAGCTCACCTACCGGGACAGGGGCTTTTATGGGCTACACCTTC. Based on the CDR3 plus reference TRBV18 and TRBJ1-2, the full variable domain is NAGVMQNPRHLVRRRGQEARLRCSPMKGHSHVYWYRQLPEEGLKFMVYLQKENIIDESGMPKERFSAEFPKEGPSILRIQQVVRGDSAAYFCASSPTGTGAFMGYTFGSGTRLTVV.

The chain has TRBV18 and TRBJ2-4; the D gene is possibly TRBD2 (6 bases). V was shortened by 7 bases and J by 7 bases, with 8 bases between the two germline ends. Germline V lookup: CDR1 KGHSH, CDR2 LQKENI. This CDR3 has 11 residues. The CDR3 here is CASWGENIQYF. DNA of the CDR3: TGTGCCAGCTGGGGGGAGAACATTCAGTACTTC.

The chain joins TRBV5-1 to TRBJ2-1, with D maybe TRBD1 (5 bases). Trimming stripped 3 bases from V and 6 bases from J, with 7 bases between. CDR1 and CDR2 (germline): SGHRS, YFSETQ. The CDR3 extends over 12 amino acids. In DNA form, the CDR3 reads TGCGCCAGCAGCTGGGGCTCCAATGAGCAGTTCTTC. As protein: CASSWGSNEQFF.

The chain combines TRBV5-5 with TRBJ1-2; weak D call: TRBD1 (5 bases). Germline CDR1 reads SGHKS; CDR2 reads YYEKEE (reference sequence). This CDR3 spans 16 amino acids. Deletions cut 0 bases from V and 2 bases from J, with 14 bases between. Written as DNA, the CDR3 is TGTGCCAGCAGCTTGGAGCCGGGGACGGGCAACTATGGCTACACCTTC. This codes for CASSLEPGTGNYGYTF.

This clone was seen only once. Given the absence of the conserved phenylalanine or tryptophan at the CDR3 end, a read error is likely. No DNA is shown, since the ends of the CDR3 on it are uncertain; the CDR3 is the one TCRdb lists. The chain links TRBV21-1 to TRBJ1-2. TRBV21-1 is a pseudogene segment. The CDR3 contains 12 residues when both ends are counted. CDR3 loop: CASSNRSGTHIG.

The chain uses TRBV7-2 and TRBJ1-5; D is undetermined. The CDR3 loop spans 15 amino acids. Germline assignment: CDR1 SGHTA and CDR2 FQGNSA. V was trimmed by 2 bases and J by 9 bases, leaving 17 bases between them. The CDR3 coding sequence is TGTGCCAGCAGCTTATACGACACCCTGTCGGGGCCCCAGCATTTT. As protein: CASSLYDTLSGPQHF.

Worth noting for this clone: At one end the junction does not follow the germline gene, possibly because of a read error. The CDR3 coding sequence is TGTGCCAGCAACGTACAGGGGTTGGGTTCACCCCTCCACTTT. This sequence encodes CASNVQGLGSPLHF. The chain joins TRBV9 to TRBJ1-6; 7 nucleotides align to TRBD1. The CDR3 runs 14 residues. The germline CDR1 and CDR2 sequences are SGDLS and YYNGEE.

The table lists this clone with a count of one. The genes are TRBV5-5 and TRBJ1-2; D is perhaps TRBD1 (6 bases). The germline V and J ends were trimmed by 0 bases and 5 bases, with 23 bases remaining between them. The CDR3 contains 18 residues. CDR1 and CDR2 from the germline V gene are SGHKS and YYEKEE (reference sequence). The CDR3 DNA reads TGTGCCAGCAGCTTGGTAAGCCCTGCGCAGGGGATCTGGTATGGCTACACCTTC. This translates into CASSLVSPAQGIWYGYTF.

This chain joins TRBV7-2 and TRBJ1-1, with 7 bases aligning to TRBD1. Trimming cost V 4 bases and J 11 bases; bases outside gene matches: 7. CDR1 and CDR2 (germline): SGHTA, FQGNSA. The CDR3 is 12 residues long. The CDR3 sequence is CASSSRGQRAFF. DNA for the CDR3: TGTGCCAGCAGCTCCAGGGGACAGAGGGCTTTCTTT.